The next 10 T cell receptor beta chains were all read from a single sample in a study of cytomegalovirus exposure and HLA in healthy donors. Clones were read by immunoSEQ multiplex PCR, and TCRdb kept only the in-frame ones, dropping some. The data hold 55,000 to 75,000 clones, with 90% to 96% observed a single time. The source material was PBMCs. These receptors originate from a woman aged 18-29 years in good health and CMV-seronegative.

The rearrangement links TRBV14 to TRBJ2-5, with 13 positions matching TRBD2. Germline-derived CDR1 and CDR2 are SGHDN and FVKESK. The CDR3 spans 19 residues. The trim removed 0 bases at V and 1 base at J, leaving 8 bases unmatched. The CDR3 DNA reads as TGTGCCAGCAGCCAAGATCCCTGGACTAGCGGGGGCCTCCAAGAGACCCAGTACTTC. As protein: CASSQDPWTSGGLQETQYF.

In this sample, this clone turned up a few times. The chain joins TRBV29-1 to TRBJ2-5; 7 nucleotides align to TRBD2. CDR1 and CDR2 from the germline V gene are SQVTM and ANQGSEA. J was trimmed by 5 bases and V by 6 bases; bases with no gene match: 9. This CDR3 comprises 13 residues. CDR3 DNA: TGCAGCGTGGGGGGGTGGGCTGGGGAGACCCAGTACTTC. It yields the protein CSVGGWAGETQYF.

The chain has TRBV28 and TRBJ1-3; 7 bases match TRBD1. The CDR3 spans 15 residues. The germline V gene has CDR1 MDHEN and CDR2 SYDVKM. V trimming: 6 bases; J trimming: 0 bases; junction bases outside the gene matches: 5. Here the CDR3 DNA reads TGTGCCAGCAGACAACAGGGGAACTCTGGAAACACCATATATTTT. Encoded protein: CASRQQGNSGNTIYF. Using reference TRBV28 and TRBJ1-3 for the parts outside the CDR3, the full variable domain is DVKVTQSSRYLVKRTGEKVFLECVQDMDHENMFWYRQDPGLGLRLIYFSYDVKMKEKGDIPEGYSVSREKKERFSLILESASTNQTSMYLCASRQQGNSGNTIYFGEGSWLTVV.

In this sample, this clone turned up once. The rearrangement uses TRBV27 and TRBJ1-2; weak D call: TRBD1 (5 bases). This CDR3 region has 12 residues. Deletions cut 2 bases from V and 5 bases from J, with 6 bases between. Looked up from germline, CDR1 is MNHEY and CDR2 is SMNVEV (reference sequence). CDR3 residues: CASSLRGYGYTF. CDR3 nucleotides: TGTGCCAGCAGTTTAAGGGGATATGGCTACACCTTC.

The CDR3 sequence is CAILSGGTDTQYF. CDR3 nucleotides: TGTGCCATCCTCAGCGGTGGCACAGATACGCAGTATTTT. The genes are TRBV6-4 and TRBJ2-3; possible D gene TRBD2, 5 bases. This CDR3 has 13 amino acids. V was cut by 10 bases and J by 1 base, with 12 bases left in between. From germline, CDR1 is MRHNA and CDR2 SNTAGT.

This chain connects TRBV28 to TRBJ2-3; TRBD2 aligns across 7 bases. This CDR3 comprises 16 residues. V was clipped by 2 bases and J by 1 base; unmatched bases: 6. Germline-derived CDR1 and CDR2 are MDHEN and SYDVKM. CDR3 coding DNA: TGTGCCAGCAGTTTAGGGGTGGGAGGGGGCACAGATACGCAGTATTTT. Its protein product is CASSLGVGGGTDTQYF.

This clone was seen just once. The V gene is TRBV7-9, the J gene TRBJ1-1; TRBD1 might be the D (6 bases). V was pared by 5 bases and J by 3 bases, with 16 bases between. The CDR3 consists of 15 residues. Germline V CDR1 and CDR2: SEHNR, FQNEAQ (reference sequence). The CDR3 here is CASSPARGGDTEAFF. The CDR3 DNA reads as TGTGCCAGCAGCCCTGCCCGGGGGGGCGACACTGAAGCTTTCTTT.

J is TRBJ2-1 and V is TRBV6-6, with D maybe TRBD2 (5 bases). With 0 bases removed from V and 0 bases from J, the gap between germline ends came to 9 bases. The CDR3 consists of 16 residues. CDR1 and CDR2 (germline): MNHNY, SVGAGI (reference sequence). For the CDR3, the DNA is TGTGCCAGCAGTTACTCCGTGGGGAGCTCCTACAATGAGCAGTTCTTC. Its protein is CASSYSVGSSYNEQFF.

The rearrangement joins TRBV5-6 to TRBJ2-7; no clear D gene. The CDR3 runs 12 residues. Trimming pared 1 base from V and 3 bases from J, leaving 5 bases between. The germline V gene has CDR1 SGHDT and CDR2 YYEEEE. This CDR3 reads CASSLRFYEQYF. The CDR3 region has the DNA TGTGCCAGCAGCTTGCGGTTCTACGAGCAGTACTTC.

The V call is TRBV27, the J call TRBJ2-2; 7 positions match TRBD2. The CDR3 runs 18 residues. Trimming took 5 bases from V and 5 from J; bases not matched to a gene: 17. Per germline, CDR1 MNHEY and CDR2 SMNVEV (reference sequence). The CDR3 loop reads CASSPPPGSGGGTGELFF. CDR3 nucleotide sequence: TGTGCCAGCAGTCCCCCCCCCGGCTCGGGGGGAGGGACCGGGGAGCTGTTTTTT.